Listed here are 15 T cell receptor beta chains from one sample, sequenced in a study of cytomegalovirus exposure and HLA in healthy donors. Using immunoSEQ multiplex PCR, the repertoire was profiled, and TCRdb retains in-frame clones only, with some absent. The repertoire holds about 270,000 clones, 65% to 90% seen once, with 1% in the top ten. Sequencing used PBMCs. The origin of the receptors is a woman between 18 and 30 years old in good health and CMV-seronegative.

The CDR3 DNA sequence: TGTGCCAGCAGCGAGGGAGGGACAGGGTTTCCCGGGGAGCTGTTTTTT. Protein product: CASSEGGTGFPGELFF. V gene TRBV9 combines with J gene TRBJ2-2, with TRBD1 identical over 9 bases. The V gene's germline CDR1 is SGDLS and CDR2 YYNGEE. The CDR3 consists of 16 residues. After removal of 3 bases from V and 6 bases from J, the junction contained 9 bases not matched to a gene.

The V and J genes are TRBV18 and TRBJ1-4, with D perhaps TRBD1 (5 bases). The CDR3 spans 14 residues. Germline values: CDR1 KGHSH, CDR2 LQKENI. Trimming removed 6 bases from V and 8 bases from J, with 16 bases in between. CDR3 protein: CASSPEGTLEKLFF. The CDR3 DNA follows: TGTGCCAGCTCTCCGGAGGGGACTTTAGAAAAACTGTTTTTT.

The rearrangement joins TRBV27 to TRBJ2-7; 9 positions match TRBD1. CDR1 and CDR2 from the germline V gene are MNHEY and SMNVEV (reference sequence). The length of the CDR3 is 14 residues. The J segment lost 8 bases and the V segment lost 5 bases, leaving 10 bases of the junction unmatched. The DNA of the CDR3 is TGTGCCAGCAGTACCCGGGACAGGGCTTTCCAGCAGTACTTC. Amino acid sequence: CASSTRDRAFQQYF.

This chain links TRBV9 with TRBJ1-3; D is perhaps TRBD1 (5 bases). The CDR3 spans 16 residues. Germline CDR1 is SGDLS and CDR2 is YYNGEE. V was pared by 5 bases and J by 0 bases, with 15 bases between. The CDR3 region has the DNA TGTGCCAGCAGTCATAGGGGACTGAGCTCTGGAAACACCATATATTTT. Protein product: CASSHRGLSSGNTIYF.

The rearrangement joins TRBV30 to TRBJ1-2; 7 bases align to TRBD1. CDR3 length: 13 residues. CDR1 GTSNPN and CDR2 SVGIG come from the germline V gene (reference sequence). Trimming cost V 1 base and J 4 bases; bases outside gene matches: 3. The CDR3 coding sequence is TGTGCCTGGAGTGCGCCAGGGGGCTATGGCTACACCTTC. It translates to CAWSAPGGYGYTF.

The chain's CDR3 is CASSPLLPQQKRMNEQFF. In nucleotides, the CDR3 is TGTGCCAGCAGTCCCCTTCTCCCTCAGCAGAAGAGGATGAATGAGCAGTTCTTC. J is TRBJ2-1 and V is TRBV27, with D hard to call. Germline loops: CDR1 MNHEY, CDR2 SMNVEV (reference sequence). There are 18 residues in the CDR3. Trimming pared 5 bases from V and 7 bases from J, leaving 27 bases between.

DNA of the CDR3: TGTGCCATCAGTGAGTCGGGGACAGCAGGTAGAGCTTTCTTT. Translating it yields CAISESGTAGRAFF. The genes are TRBV10-3 and TRBJ1-1; 7 bases map to TRBD1. Germline CDR1 ENHRY, CDR2 SYGVKD. Unmatched junction bases numbered 8, after V lost 0 bases and J lost 10 bases. The CDR3 sequence is 14 residues long.

V gene TRBV4-2 combines with J gene TRBJ1-1; 9 nucleotides align to TRBD1. The length of the CDR3 is 17 residues. V was clipped by 4 bases and J by 2 bases; unmatched bases: 11. Germline V gives CDR1 LGHNA, CDR2 YNFKEQ. CDR3 sequence: CASSRTGQGRGNTEAFF. Written as DNA, the CDR3 is TGTGCCAGCAGCCGCACCGGACAGGGGAGAGGTAACACTGAAGCTTTCTTT.

CDR3 loop: CASSELHGNYGYTF. CDR3 nucleotides: TGTGCCAGCAGTGAGCTACACGGGAACTATGGCTACACCTTC. The V call is TRBV6-1, the J call TRBJ1-2; D call uncertain. This CDR3 spans 14 amino acids. V was shortened by 3 bases and J by 2 bases, with 10 bases between the two germline ends. Germline loops: CDR1 MNHNS, CDR2 SASEGT.

The chain uses TRBV30 and TRBJ1-1; D is undetermined. From germline, CDR1 is GTSNPN and CDR2 SVGIG (reference sequence). The V and J ends lost 1 base and 7 bases respectively, with 10 bases between them. CDR3 length: 12 amino acids. The CDR3 here is CAWSGVGDEAFF. The CDR3 DNA reads TGTGCCTGGAGTGGAGTAGGAGATGAAGCTTTCTTT.

V is TRBV19 and J is TRBJ2-7; the match to TRBD1 covers 9 bases. V was pared by 4 bases and J by 3 bases, with 4 bases of the junction left unmatched. The germline CDR1 and CDR2 sequences are LNHDA and SQIVND (reference sequence). The CDR3 sequence is 14 residues long. CDR3 sequence reads: CASSTPGQGYEQYF. The CDR3 DNA reads TGTGCCAGTAGTACCCCGGGACAGGGCTACGAGCAGTACTTC.

The chain has TRBV2 and TRBJ2-7; weak D call: TRBD1 (5 bases). CDR3 length equals 13 residues. Trimming pared 6 bases from V and 3 bases from J, leaving 12 bases between. CDR1 and CDR2 (germline): SNHLY, FYNNEI. In nucleotides, the CDR3 is TGTGCCAGCAGGATCTCAGGGATCTACGAGCAGTACTTC. Protein product: CASRISGIYEQYF.

This rearrangement joins TRBV27 to TRBJ1-6; D is perhaps TRBD1 (5 bases). This CDR3 is 16 amino acids long. V lost 9 bases and J 6 bases, leaving 21 bases between the germline ends. Germline CDR1 MNHEY, CDR2 SMNVEV (reference sequence). CDR3: CASGGDPGLANSPLHF. CDR3 sequence (DNA): TGTGCCAGTGGGGGGGACCCGGGACTGGCTAATTCACCCCTCCACTTT.

The V gene is TRBV9, the J gene TRBJ2-1, with 8 bases lining up with TRBD2. The CDR3 is 17 residues long. The germline V gene encodes CDR1 SGDLS and CDR2 YYNGEE. Unmatched junction bases numbered 12, after V lost 3 bases and J lost 4 bases. The CDR3 reads CASSAYIAGGTYNEQFF. CDR3 bases: TGTGCCAGCAGCGCGTACATTGCGGGGGGAACGTACAATGAGCAGTTCTTC.

The rearrangement links TRBV2 to TRBJ2-7; 8 bases map to TRBD1. V lost 10 bases, J lost 6 bases, and 11 bases stayed unmatched. Germline assignment: CDR1 SNHLY and CDR2 FYNNEI. The CDR3 is 13 amino acids. CDR3 in amino acids: CATIDRGSSEQYF. DNA for the CDR3: TGTGCCACCATCGACAGGGGCTCATCCGAGCAGTACTTC.